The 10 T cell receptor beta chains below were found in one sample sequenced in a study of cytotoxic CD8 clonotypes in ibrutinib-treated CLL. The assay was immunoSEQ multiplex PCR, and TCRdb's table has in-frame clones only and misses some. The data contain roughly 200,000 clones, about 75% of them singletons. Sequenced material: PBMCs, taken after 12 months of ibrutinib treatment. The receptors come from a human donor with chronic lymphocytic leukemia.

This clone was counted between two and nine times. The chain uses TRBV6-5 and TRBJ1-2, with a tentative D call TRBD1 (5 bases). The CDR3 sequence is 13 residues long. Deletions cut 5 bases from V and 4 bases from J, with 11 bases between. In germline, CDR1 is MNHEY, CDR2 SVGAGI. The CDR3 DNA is TGTGCCAGCAGTCAGGGACGGTTCTATGGCTACACCTTC. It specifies CASSQGRFYGYTF.

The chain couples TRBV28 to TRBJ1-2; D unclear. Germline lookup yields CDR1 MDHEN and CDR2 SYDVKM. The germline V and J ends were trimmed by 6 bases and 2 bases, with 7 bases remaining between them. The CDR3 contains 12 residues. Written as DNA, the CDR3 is TGTGCCAGCAGCCGTCAAAACTATGGCTACACCTTC. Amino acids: CASSRQNYGYTF.

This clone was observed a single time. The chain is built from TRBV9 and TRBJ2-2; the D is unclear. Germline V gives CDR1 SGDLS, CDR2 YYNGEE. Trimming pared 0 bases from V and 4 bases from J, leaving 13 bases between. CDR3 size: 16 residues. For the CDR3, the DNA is TGTGCCAGCAGCGTAGGTCGTCAGGCGACCACCGGGGAGCTGTTTTTT. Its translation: CASSVGRQATTGELFF.

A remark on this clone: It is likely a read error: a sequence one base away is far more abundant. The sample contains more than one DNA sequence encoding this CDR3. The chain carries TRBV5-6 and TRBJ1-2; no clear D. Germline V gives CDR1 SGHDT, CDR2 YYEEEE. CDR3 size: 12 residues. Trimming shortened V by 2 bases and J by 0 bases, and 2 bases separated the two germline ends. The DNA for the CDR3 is TGTGCCAGCAGCTTAACTAACTATGGCTACACCTTC. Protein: CASSLTNYGYTF.

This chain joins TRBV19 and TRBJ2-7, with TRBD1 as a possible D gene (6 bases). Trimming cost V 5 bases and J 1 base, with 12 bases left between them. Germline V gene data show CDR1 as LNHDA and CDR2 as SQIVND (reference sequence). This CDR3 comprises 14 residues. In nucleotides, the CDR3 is TGTGCCAGTAGTTCGGCAGGGGCGTCCTACGAGCAGTACTTC. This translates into CASSSAGASYEQYF.

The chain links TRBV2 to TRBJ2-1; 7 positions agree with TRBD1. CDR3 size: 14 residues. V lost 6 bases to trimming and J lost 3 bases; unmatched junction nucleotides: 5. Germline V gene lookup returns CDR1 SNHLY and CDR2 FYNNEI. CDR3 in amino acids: CASRGGRNYNEQFF. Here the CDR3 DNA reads TGTGCCAGCAGAGGGGGCCGGAACTACAATGAGCAGTTCTTC.

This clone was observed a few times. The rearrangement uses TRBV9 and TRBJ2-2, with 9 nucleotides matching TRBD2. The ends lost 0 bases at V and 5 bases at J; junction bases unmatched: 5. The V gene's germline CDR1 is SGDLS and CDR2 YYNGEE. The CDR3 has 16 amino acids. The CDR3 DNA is TGTGCCAGCAGCGTAGCTACGGGACTAGCAACCGGGGAGCTGTTTTTT. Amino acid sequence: CASSVATGLATGELFF.

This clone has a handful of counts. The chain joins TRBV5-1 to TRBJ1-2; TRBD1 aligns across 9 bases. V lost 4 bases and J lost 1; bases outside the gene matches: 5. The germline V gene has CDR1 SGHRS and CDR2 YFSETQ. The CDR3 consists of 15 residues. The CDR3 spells CASSPGQGLNYGYTF. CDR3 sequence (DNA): TGCGCCAGCAGCCCGGGACAGGGCCTTAACTATGGCTACACCTTC. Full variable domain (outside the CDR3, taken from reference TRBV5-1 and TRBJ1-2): KAGVTQTPRYLIKTRGQQVTLSCSPISGHRSVSWYQQTPGQGLQFLFEYFSETQRNKGNFPGRFSGRQFSNSRSEMNVSTLELGDSALYLCASSPGQGLNYGYTFGSGTRLTVV.

CDR3 region: CASSFSSGDYEQYF. CDR3 in DNA: TGCGCCAGCAGCTTTTCTAGCGGGGACTACGAGCAGTACTTC. J is TRBJ2-7 and V is TRBV5-1, with 9 bases that match TRBD2. CDR3 length: 14 amino acids. V lost 2 bases to trimming and J lost 3 bases; unmatched junction nucleotides: 3. Germline CDR1 is SGHRS and CDR2 is YFSETQ.

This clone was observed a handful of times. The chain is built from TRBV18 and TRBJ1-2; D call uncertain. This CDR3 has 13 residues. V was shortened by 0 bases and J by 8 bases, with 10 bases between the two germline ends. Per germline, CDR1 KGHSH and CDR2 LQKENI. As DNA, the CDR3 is TGTGCCAGCTCACCACCGCGACCTGGGGGCTACACCTTC. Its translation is CASSPPRPGGYTF.